A selection of T cell receptor beta chains follows, all from one sample in a study of OX40 agonist ivuxolimab in advanced cancers. TCRdb's table, derived via immunoSEQ multiplex PCR, lists solely in-frame clones and lacks some. The data hold over 100,000 clones, with about 94% observed a single time. The sample in question was CD4+ or CD8+ T cells sorted from blood, obtained in a trial of the OX40 agonist ivuxolimab. The receptors derive from an adult with an advanced solid tumor such as melanoma, head and neck, liver or kidney cancer. Each CDR3 is given with its conserved first and last residue. The order of the fields is CDR3 length, clone size, V gene, CDR3 protein. Clone size, where shown, is once, few, many, or a class for clones that have expanded.

cdr3_length: 13; clone_size: .; v_call: TRBV6-5; cdr3_aa: CASSYSRRETQYF
cdr3_length: 18; clone_size: .; v_call: TRBV4-1; cdr3_aa: CASSQDYRGGYRTDTQYF
cdr3_length: 13; clone_size: .; v_call: TRBV30; cdr3_aa: CAWRPGPAYEQYF
cdr3_length: 14; clone_size: .; v_call: TRBV28; cdr3_aa: CASSLLQGSYGYTF
cdr3_length: 14; clone_size: .; v_call: TRBV5-1; cdr3_aa: CASSPGQPNTEAFF
cdr3_length: 14; clone_size: .; v_call: TRBV7-2; cdr3_aa: CASSLARETGELFF
cdr3_length: 16; clone_size: .; v_call: TRBV7-8; cdr3_aa: CASSPYGQGVDSPLHF
cdr3_length: 15; clone_size: .; v_call: TRBV5-4; cdr3_aa: CASSLFAGSTDTQYF
cdr3_length: 16; clone_size: .; v_call: TRBV28; cdr3_aa: CASSLPRSRVGNIQYF
cdr3_length: 15; clone_size: once; v_call: TRBV4-1; cdr3_aa: CASSHGRIRETEAFF
cdr3_length: 13; clone_size: .; v_call: TRBV6-5; cdr3_aa: CASSDQGRYGYTF
cdr3_length: 15; clone_size: .; v_call: TRBV19; cdr3_aa: CASNARLAGVGEQFF
cdr3_length: 14; clone_size: .; v_call: TRBV7-2; cdr3_aa: CASSLPSRVYEQYF
cdr3_length: 16; clone_size: .; v_call: TRBV28; cdr3_aa: CASSSSRTGGRETQYF
cdr3_length: 16; clone_size: .; v_call: TRBV30; cdr3_aa: CAWSLRGGWTTDTQYF
cdr3_length: 15; clone_size: .; v_call: TRBV7-9; cdr3_aa: CASIVRRGQGEKLFF
cdr3_length: 13; clone_size: .; v_call: TRBV9; cdr3_aa: CASSVARGNTIYF
cdr3_length: 15; clone_size: .; v_call: TRBV7-9; cdr3_aa: CASSLGGTSRHEQYF
cdr3_length: 14; clone_size: .; v_call: TRBV6-5; cdr3_aa: CASSRDRESSEAFF
cdr3_length: 15; clone_size: .; v_call: TRBV25-1; cdr3_aa: CASSDRDRAVETQYF
cdr3_length: 16; clone_size: .; v_call: TRBV5-4; cdr3_aa: CASSSDPEGDTDTQYF
cdr3_length: 18; clone_size: .; v_call: TRBV6-1; cdr3_aa: CASSDETRGGVFPDTQYF
cdr3_length: 13; clone_size: .; v_call: TRBV7-9; cdr3_aa: CASSLRVTGELFF
cdr3_length: 15; clone_size: .; v_call: TRBV4-3; cdr3_aa: CASSQETSLKGSLFF
cdr3_length: 16; clone_size: .; v_call: TRBV25-1; cdr3_aa: CASSPRTSGGAREQFF
cdr3_length: 14; clone_size: .; v_call: TRBV6-1; cdr3_aa: CASVRTGGAETQYF
cdr3_length: 15; clone_size: .; v_call: TRBV19; cdr3_aa: CASSKVSTGLTEAFF
cdr3_length: 15; clone_size: .; v_call: TRBV28; cdr3_aa: CASSKPGTVQETQYF
cdr3_length: 16; clone_size: .; v_call: TRBV5-1; cdr3_aa: CASSPVEGRINEKLFF
cdr3_length: 16; clone_size: .; v_call: TRBV10-3; cdr3_aa: CAISGGQTEGNTEAFF
cdr3_length: 14; clone_size: .; v_call: TRBV6-5; cdr3_aa: CASSYGRLNTEAFF
cdr3_length: 14; clone_size: .; v_call: TRBV5-4; cdr3_aa: CASNYWERNNEQFF
cdr3_length: 19; clone_size: .; v_call: TRBV5-1; cdr3_aa: CASSPWPGTGTYSNQPQHF
cdr3_length: 15; clone_size: .; v_call: TRBV14; cdr3_aa: CASSHWDRRDNEQFF
cdr3_length: 16; clone_size: .; v_call: TRBV18; cdr3_aa: CASSPLGTDYNSPLHF
cdr3_length: 15; clone_size: .; v_call: TRBV19; cdr3_aa: CASSTRTSGSYEQFF
cdr3_length: 18; clone_size: .; v_call: TRBV28; cdr3_aa: CASSTYPLTFISGNTIYF
cdr3_length: 13; clone_size: .; v_call: TRBV6-5; cdr3_aa: CASRADSTDTQYF
cdr3_length: 15; clone_size: .; v_call: TRBV19; cdr3_aa: CASSETSGSYNEQFF
cdr3_length: 17; clone_size: .; v_call: TRBV7-2; cdr3_aa: CASSMGGGAGRLGAQYF
cdr3_length: 13; clone_size: .; v_call: TRBV30; cdr3_aa: CAWRTGNTGELFF
cdr3_length: 15; clone_size: few; v_call: TRBV6-5; cdr3_aa: CASSYSTRTAYEQYF
cdr3_length: 13; clone_size: .; v_call: TRBV5-1; cdr3_aa: CASSSLSTDTQYF
cdr3_length: 13; clone_size: .; v_call: TRBV7-9; cdr3_aa: CASSLERTEKLFF